One sample yielded the 18 T cell receptor beta chains listed below, sequenced in a study of cytomegalovirus exposure and HLA in healthy donors. In the PCR, 60 Vbeta and 13 Jbeta primers were used. Method: immunoSEQ multiplex PCR; TCRdb's copy keeps in-frame clones and lacks some. The data show around 190,000 clones, 65% to 85% seen once. Sequenced: PBMCs. The receptors were sampled from a woman in her twenties or thirties in good health and CMV-seronegative.

This chain links TRBV9 with TRBJ2-2; D is possibly TRBD2 (7 bases). CDR1 and CDR2 from the germline V gene are SGDLS and YYNGEE. The CDR3 runs 16 residues. V was cut by 3 bases and J by 3 bases, with 15 bases left in between. CDR3 bases: TGTGCCAGCAGCGAGGGGGGGGGCGCTTACACCGGGGAGCTGTTTTTT. This translates into CASSEGGGAYTGELFF.

This clone was seen once. The rearrangement joins TRBV5-1 to TRBJ2-5; possibly TRBD1 for D (5 bases). The V gene lost 5 bases and the J gene lost 5 bases, with 13 bases spanning the gap. The CDR3 loop spans 13 amino acids. Germline-derived CDR1 and CDR2 are SGHRS and YFSETQ. The CDR3 nucleotides are TGCGCCAGCAGTCGCGGACAACCGGAGACCCAGTACTTC. Translation gives CASSRGQPETQYF.

The chain recombines TRBV19 with TRBJ1-2; D not resolved. Trimming left V 0 bases short and J 1 base short, with 15 bases between. From germline, CDR1 is LNHDA and CDR2 SQIVND (reference sequence). The CDR3 totals 17 residues. The CDR3 nucleotides are TGTGCCAGTAGTATAGATCATCTGGGCAGCCTTAACTATGGCTACACCTTC. Its translation is CASSIDHLGSLNYGYTF.

This chain uses TRBV7-8 with TRBJ2-7; tentative D call: TRBD1 (6 bases). The CDR3 spans 15 residues. Germline CDR1 SGHVS, CDR2 FQNEAQ. Trimming removed 5 bases from V and 1 base from J, with 15 bases in between. CDR3 in DNA: TGTGCCAGCAGCCCTTACCAAGGACAGTCCTACGAGCAGTACTTC. This translates into CASSPYQGQSYEQYF.

A few counts support this clone. This CDR3 is also generated by other DNA sequences in the sample. V is TRBV5-1 and J is TRBJ2-3; 7 bases map to TRBD2. Trimming cost V 7 bases and J 0 bases; bases outside gene matches: 5. Germline V gives CDR1 SGHRS, CDR2 YFSETQ. The CDR3 spans 14 residues. CDR3: CASLRGGSTDTQYF. Written as DNA, the CDR3 is TGCGCCAGCCTGCGCGGGGGAAGCACAGATACGCAGTATTTT.

The gene calls are TRBV29-1 and TRBJ2-3, with no clear D. V was trimmed by 7 bases and J by 1 base, leaving 9 bases between them. CDR1 and CDR2 (germline): SQVTM, ANQGSEA. The CDR3 runs 12 residues. CDR3 sequence (DNA): TGCAGCGCCGTACTTGGCACAGATACGCAGTATTTT. Translation gives CSAVLGTDTQYF.

The V call is TRBV6-5, the J call TRBJ1-1; the D is unclear. This CDR3 spans 15 amino acids. Germline CDR1 MNHEY, CDR2 SVGAGI. V was shortened by 0 bases and J by 3 bases, with 11 bases between the two germline ends. The CDR3 nucleotides are TGTGCCAGCAGTTACTCGATCGGGTCTGACACTGAAGCTTTCTTT. It yields the protein CASSYSIGSDTEAFF.

V and J are TRBV12-5 and TRBJ2-6; the D is unclear. CDR3 size: 13 residues. Trimming pared 7 bases from V and 0 bases from J, leaving 4 bases between. Germline lookup yields CDR1 LGHNT and CDR2 FRNRAP. As DNA, the CDR3 is TGTGCTAGTGCCCACTCTGGGGCCAACGTCCTGACTTTC. The encoded protein is CASAHSGANVLTF.

The gene calls are TRBV9 and TRBJ2-7; no clear D gene. The CDR3 consists of 13 residues. V shed 5 bases and J shed 6 bases, with 15 bases lying between them. Germline V gene sequence: CDR1 SGDLS, CDR2 YYNGEE. In DNA, the CDR3 is TGTGCCAGCAGAGAGACTTTAGTTGGCGAGCAGTACTTC. Translated, it gives CASRETLVGEQYF.

The V and J genes are TRBV29-1 and TRBJ2-1; TRBD2 is a possible D gene (6 bases). CDR1 is SQVTM, CDR2 ANQGSEA, per germline. The CDR3 contains 17 residues. With 0 bases removed from V and 0 bases from J, the gap between germline ends came to 15 bases. CDR3 in amino acids: CSVEESLAGHSYNEQFF. Here the CDR3 DNA reads TGCAGCGTTGAAGAGTCCTTGGCGGGGCACTCCTACAATGAGCAGTTCTTC.

The rearrangement uses TRBV11-2 and TRBJ2-7; D ambiguous. Germline V CDR1 and CDR2: SGHAT, FQNNGV. V shed 3 bases and J shed 2 bases, with 17 bases lying between them. There are 16 residues in the CDR3. In nucleotides, the CDR3 is TGTGCCAGCAGCTTTCCCATGATCTACCTCCCCTACGAGCAGTACTTC. This codes for CASSFPMIYLPYEQYF.

V gene TRBV4-2 combines with J gene TRBJ2-7; 9 nucleotides line up with TRBD2. The CDR3 covers 16 residues. CDR1 is LGHNA, CDR2 YNFKEQ, per germline. The junction had 8 bases not matched to a gene; V was cut back by 4 bases and J by 1 base. DNA of the CDR3: TGTGCCAGCAGCCGGTCCCGGACTAGCGAGTCCTACGAGCAGTACTTC. Protein: CASSRSRTSESYEQYF.

This clone was recorded only once. The gene calls are TRBV9 and TRBJ2-2; tentatively, D is TRBD2 (5 bases). This CDR3 spans 16 amino acids. V was trimmed by 3 bases and J by 6 bases, leaving 18 bases between them. CDR1 SGDLS and CDR2 YYNGEE come from the germline V gene. DNA for the CDR3: TGTGCCAGCAGCGAGAGAGACCTAGCCCACTCCGGGGAGCTGTTTTTT. This gives the protein CASSERDLAHSGELFF.

A remark on this clone: One end of the junction does not line up with germline, which may come from a read error. This rearrangement joins TRBV7-9 to TRBJ1-2; D is uncertain. Per germline, CDR1 SEHNR and CDR2 FQNEAQ (reference sequence). The CDR3 consists of 12 residues. The CDR3 is CSSSPTGSGYTF. The CDR3 DNA is TGTTCCAGCAGCCCGACTGGGAGTGGCTACACCTTC.

The chain uses TRBV7-9 and TRBJ1-1; unclear D gene. Germline-derived CDR1 and CDR2 are SEHNR and FQNEAQ (reference sequence). Trimming took 1 base from V and 5 from J, leaving 5 bases between them. The CDR3 has 12 residues. CDR3 protein: CASSLGVTEAFF. DNA of the CDR3: TGTGCCAGCAGCTTAGGAGTTACTGAAGCTTTCTTT. Full variable domain (outside the CDR3, taken from reference TRBV7-9 and TRBJ1-1): DTGVSQNPRHKITKRGQNVTFRCDPISEHNRLYWYRQTLGQGPEFLTYFQNEAQLEKSRLLSDRFSAERPKGSFSTLEIQRTEQGDSAMYLCASSLGVTEAFFGQGTRLTVV.

This clone was counted a single time. The V gene is TRBV27, the J gene TRBJ1-2; 9 positions match TRBD1. The CDR3 runs 15 residues. The ends lost 0 bases at V and 8 bases at J; junction bases unmatched: 7. Germline lookup yields CDR1 MNHEY and CDR2 SMNVEV (reference sequence). This chain's CDR3 is CASSLSRTGAKGYTF. The DNA of the CDR3 is TGTGCCAGCAGTTTATCTAGGACAGGGGCAAAAGGCTACACCTTC.

The chain is built from TRBV7-9 and TRBJ1-2; 9 bases align to TRBD1. Germline-derived CDR1 and CDR2 are SEHNR and FQNEAQ (reference sequence). This CDR3 spans 13 amino acids. V dropped 4 bases and J dropped 7; count of bases not matched to a gene: 4. The CDR3 nucleotides are TGTGCCAGCAGCTCTACAGGGGGCGCTGGCTACACCTTC. It yields the protein CASSSTGGAGYTF.

This chain joins TRBV5-1 and TRBJ2-3; 8 positions match TRBD2. The CDR3 has 14 amino acids. The V segment lost 0 bases and the J segment 5 bases; nucleotides outside the gene matches: 2. The germline CDR1 and CDR2 sequences are SGHRS and YFSETQ. The CDR3 protein is CASSLASGRDTQYF. The CDR3 region has the DNA TGCGCCAGCAGCTTGGCGAGCGGGAGAGATACGCAGTATTTT.